This T cell receptor (beta chain) was observed in a study of identical twins. Points from the study as a whole: Memory repertoires lacked the insertion deficit that abundant cord blood beta clonotypes showed. Sharing of beta out-of-frame sequences by twins showed a weaker excess. Not following the same donors, the study drew its conclusions from cross-sectional statistical analysis.

TCRdb redid the calling of the 5' RACE reads with MiXCR, one entry per CDR3 protein. The sample consists of 1.5 million to 2 million distinct CDR3 sequences, around a third of them appearing once. About this clonotype: Its specificity is not known.

The V and J ends lost 1 base and 3 bases, in that order; junction bases with no gene match: 4. Germline lookup yields CDR1 LNHDA and CDR2 SQIVND (reference sequence). The CDR3 extends over 16 amino acids. The TCR comes from a newborn girl in good health. Sequenced: cord blood. The chain recombines TRBV19 with TRBJ2-1; 9 nucleotides line up with TRBD1. The CDR3 protein is CASSIVATGGYNEQFF. Here the CDR3 DNA reads TGTGCCAGTAGTATAGTGGCGACAGGGGGCTACAATGAGCAGTTCTTC.